This T cell receptor (beta chain) was retrieved from a study of CD8 T cells in ankylosing spondylitis. Overall study results and limits: In peripheral blood, disease-linked CD8+ clones occurred at relatively low frequencies. A TCR beta motif of 7 to 9 highly homologous variants seemed to mark ankylosing spondylitis blood.

There are 14 residues in the CDR3. Looked up from germline, CDR1 is SGHRS and CDR2 is YFSETQ. Unmatched junction bases numbered 4, after V lost 7 bases and J lost 1 base. Worth noting for this clonotype: What it binds is not known.

Scientists made TCR beta libraries using quantitative 5'-RACE with molecular barcodes. Via MiXCR, TCRdb re-called the 5' RACE reads, giving one row per CDR3 protein. The table shows 150,000 to 200,000 distinct CDR3 sequences, with approximately 32% occurring only once. Material for sequencing was synovial fluid, either unsorted or a sorted T cell fraction (not recorded which). The rearrangement links TRBV5-1 to TRBJ2-5; 10 bases are shared with TRBD2. The TCR originated in a male donor with ankylosing spondylitis. The DNA of the CDR3 is TGCGCCAGCCAGTGGACTAGCGGCCAAGAGACCCAGTACTTC. This translates into CASQWTSGQETQYF.